Below are 14 T cell receptor beta chains sequenced from a single sample in a study of cytomegalovirus exposure and HLA in healthy donors (dated by TCRdb to about 2017). The method was the immunoSEQ multiplex PCR assay. For the multiplex PCR, a mixture combining 60 forward primers for TCR Vbeta segments and 13 reverse primers for TCR Jbeta segments was used. Drawn from immuneACCESS, this table holds only the in-frame rearrangements with V and J called that TCRdb kept. Clones are partly lost; checked studies trace under half to an unresolved V gene and leave the rest unexplained. The sample table holds 50,000 to 55,000 clones, of which 72% were seen once. The top ten constitute 22% of the sample. The sample comprised PBMCs. The origin of the receptors is a woman in her fifties or sixties in good health and CMV-seropositive.

The J gene is TRBJ2-1, the V gene TRBV29-1, with D perhaps matching TRBD1 (5 bases). The germline gives CDR1 SQVTM, CDR2 ANQGSEA. V gave up 7 bases and J gave up 4 bases, with 8 bases separating them. The CDR3 totals 11 residues. This chain's CDR3 is CSADSYNEQFF. The CDR3 nucleotides are TGCAGCGCCGACAGTTACAATGAGCAGTTCTTC.

V and J are TRBV4-1 and TRBJ1-2; D possibly corresponds to TRBD1 (5 bases). The CDR3 is made up of 13 amino acids. Germline V gene sequence: CDR1 MGHRA, CDR2 YSYEKL. The ends were cut back, 0 bases at V and 6 bases at J, with 8 bases in the middle. Here the CDR3 reads CASSQDGGDGYTF. CDR3 in DNA: TGCGCCAGCAGCCAAGACGGGGGGGATGGCTACACCTTC.

The chain recombines TRBV4-2 with TRBJ2-3; 13 nucleotides agree with TRBD2. CDR3 length equals 16 residues. With 2 bases clipped from V and 6 bases from J, the junction kept 5 bases outside the gene matches. Germline CDR1 is LGHNA and CDR2 is YNFKEQ. CDR3 nucleotide sequence: TGTGCCAGCAGCCAACAACTAGCGGGGGGGCCGGATACGCAGTATTTT. The encoded protein is CASSQQLAGGPDTQYF.

V gene TRBV18 combines with J gene TRBJ2-7, with 8 bases identical to TRBD2. Germline trimming cut 4 bases from V and 3 bases from J; bases unmatched to any gene: 5. The CDR3 loop spans 14 amino acids. From germline, CDR1 is KGHSH and CDR2 LQKENI. The CDR3 loop is CASSQGLDFYEQYF. DNA for the CDR3: TGTGCCAGCTCACAGGGACTAGACTTCTACGAGCAGTACTTC.

Regarding this clone: One end of the junction is discordant with germline, which a read error may explain. The chain joins TRBV7-9 to TRBJ1-1; unclear D gene. The CDR3 is 12 amino acids. CDR1 SEHNR and CDR2 FQNEAQ come from the germline V gene (reference sequence). CDR3 coding DNA: TGTTCCAGCAGCTCCCGGAAGCGTGAAGCTTTCTTT. Amino acids: CSSSSRKREAFF.

The gene calls are TRBV4-3 and TRBJ2-2; D is uncertain. There are 15 residues in the CDR3. Trimming cost V 1 base and J 3 bases, with 9 bases left between them. Germline V gives CDR1 LGHNA, CDR2 YSLEER. The CDR3 reads CASSQGVRYTGELFF. The DNA for the CDR3 is TGCGCCAGCAGCCAAGGTGTCAGATACACCGGGGAGCTGTTTTTT.

A note on this clone: The sample has other DNA sequences that encode this CDR3 too. J is TRBJ2-5 and V is TRBV28, with D possibly TRBD2 on 6 matching bases. CDR3 length equals 12 residues. V gave up 6 bases and J gave up 2 bases, with 7 bases separating them. Germline assignment: CDR1 MDHEN and CDR2 SYDVKM. CDR3 sequence reads: CASRGLQETQYF. The CDR3 DNA sequence: TGTGCCAGCAGGGGACTGCAAGAGACCCAGTACTTC. The whole variable domain, remainder taken from reference TRBV28 and TRBJ2-5, is DVKVTQSSRYLVKRTGEKVFLECVQDMDHENMFWYRQDPGLGLRLIYFSYDVKMKEKGDIPEGYSVSREKKERFSLILESASTNQTSMYLCASRGLQETQYFGPGTRLLVL.

The chain recombines TRBV7-2 with TRBJ2-5; 7 bases line up with TRBD2. The junction had 7 bases not matched to a gene; V was cut back by 7 bases and J by 5 bases. CDR1 and CDR2 (germline): SGHTA, FQGNSA. This CDR3 spans 13 amino acids. Here the CDR3 reads CASNPRGKETQYF. The CDR3 DNA reads TGTGCCAGCAACCCGCGGGGGAAGGAGACCCAGTACTTC. Full variable domain (outside the CDR3, taken from reference TRBV7-2 and TRBJ2-5): GAGVSQSPSNKVTEKGKDVELRCDPISGHTALYWYRQSLGQGLEFLIYFQGNSAPDKSGLPSDRFSAERTGGSVSTLTIQRTQQEDSAVYLCASNPRGKETQYFGPGTRLLVL.

V is TRBV6-5 and J is TRBJ1-5; D is perhaps TRBD1 (5 bases). The CDR3 spans 13 residues. Germline-derived CDR1 and CDR2 are MNHEY and SVGAGI. V was trimmed by 7 bases and J by 6 bases, leaving 13 bases between them. CDR3: CASKAWRGQPQHF. In DNA, the CDR3 is TGTGCCAGCAAGGCCTGGAGGGGTCAGCCCCAGCATTTT.

This clone was picked up a small number of times. The rearrangement joins TRBV6-5 to TRBJ1-2, with a tentative D call TRBD1 (5 bases). Deletions cut 4 bases from V and 2 bases from J, with 11 bases between. The length of the CDR3 is 14 residues. The germline V gene has CDR1 MNHEY and CDR2 SVGAGI. This CDR3 reads CASSSRTTNYGYTF. CDR3 coding DNA: TGTGCCAGCAGTTCCCGGACAACGAACTATGGCTACACCTTC.

With respect to this clone: At one of its ends the junction is not consistent with the germline gene, which may arise from a read error. This chain joins TRBV7-7 and TRBJ2-3; D may be TRBD2 (5 bases). CDR3 length: 13 residues. Germline CDR1 and CDR2: SSHAT and FNYEAQ (reference sequence). This CDR3 is CASSPSRGDTQYF. CDR3 DNA sequence: TGTGCTAGCAGCCCCTCCCGCGGGGATACGCAGTATTTT. Looking up the rest from reference TRBV7-7 and TRBJ2-3 gives the full variable domain: GAGVSQSPRYKVTKRGQDVTLRCDPISSHATLYWYQQALGQGPEFLTYFNYEAQPDKSGLPSDRFSAERPEGSISTLTIQRTEQRDSAMYRCASSPSRGDTQYFGPGTRLTVL.

The chain has TRBV19 and TRBJ1-6; D is uncertain. CDR3 length: 14 residues. The germline gives CDR1 LNHDA, CDR2 SQIVND (reference sequence). Deletions cut 0 bases from V and 6 bases from J, with 6 bases between. The CDR3 sequence: CASSIDWLNSPLHF. The CDR3, as DNA: TGTGCCAGTAGTATAGATTGGCTTAATTCACCCCTCCACTTT. Variable domain in full (rest from reference TRBV19 and TRBJ1-6): DGGITQSPKYLFRKEGQNVTLSCEQNLNHDAMYWYRQDPGQGLRLIYYSQIVNDFQKGDIAEGYSVSREKKESFPLTVTSAQKNPTAFYLCASSIDWLNSPLHFGNGTRLTVT.

CDR3 coding DNA: TGTGCCAGCAGCGTGGCGCCGGGACTAGTGGGACGAGGTCGGGCGTCCGAGCAGTTCTTC. Translated, it gives CASSVAPGLVGRGRASEQFF. The chain carries TRBV9 and TRBJ2-1; 8 nucleotides agree with TRBD2. CDR1 and CDR2 from the germline V gene are SGDLS and YYNGEE. The CDR3 totals 20 residues. V was clipped by 2 bases and J by 10 bases; unmatched bases: 26.

The chain employs TRBV5-8 and TRBJ2-5; tentative D call: TRBD2 (5 bases). Germline CDR1 is SGHTS and CDR2 is YDEGEE. V was shortened by 4 bases and J by 4 bases, with 14 bases between the two germline ends. The CDR3 is made up of 14 amino acids. The CDR3 DNA is TGTGCCAGCAGCGTAGCGCCCGGTCGAGAGACCCAGTACTTC. Residues: CASSVAPGRETQYF.